What follows describes a single TCR beta chain. The data originate from a study of spatial heterogeneity in lung cancer. Across the whole study: When follow-up PBMC samples existed, they were sequenced (at a median of roughly 2 years after resection).

The V end lost 7 bases, the J end lost 8 bases, and 9 bases lay between the germline ends. CDR1 is SGHDT and CDR2 is YYEEEE in the germline V gene. CDR3 size: 10 residues. Via MiXCR, TCRdb re-called the 5' RACE reads, giving one row per CDR3 protein. The repertoire holds approximately 56,000 distinct CDR3 sequences, around 7% seen once, with approximately 40% in the top ten. Regarding time point: blood at routine non-recurrence follow-up after resection. Material for sequencing was whole RNA from tumor, nontumor lung or frozen PBMC, left unsorted. The sequence came from a female donor with early-stage non-small cell lung cancer. The chain employs TRBV5-6 and TRBJ1-1; D is unresolved. Sample: PBMCs, taken at follow-up. CDR3 sequence: CASPKTEAFF. CDR3 nucleotide sequence: TGTGCCAGCCCGAAGACCGAAGCTTTCTTT.